This T cell receptor beta chain originates from a study of neoadjuvant anti-PD-1 for oral cavity cancer. Study summary: Around day 43, patients without progression received a fourth nivolumab dose before surgery.

Analysis of PBMCs was direct, with no culture step. This CDR3 has 13 residues. CDR1 MNHEY and CDR2 SMNVEV come from the germline V gene (reference sequence). The V end was cut by 8 bases, the J end by 3 bases, with 11 bases between. Measured with immunoSEQ multiplex PCR; TCRdb has only the in-frame clones, and not every one. There are tens of thousands of clones in the sample; around four fifths occur only once, and approximately 3% lies in the top ten. The material was PBMCs, obtained before nivolumab (anti-PD-1) treatment. The sequence came from a person aged 35-79 years with oral cavity squamous cell carcinoma. The gene calls are TRBV27 and TRBJ1-5; D remains ambiguous. The CDR3 DNA reads TGTGCCAGCGGTGCCTTAAACAATCAGCCCCAGCATTTT. It encodes CASGALNNQPQHF.